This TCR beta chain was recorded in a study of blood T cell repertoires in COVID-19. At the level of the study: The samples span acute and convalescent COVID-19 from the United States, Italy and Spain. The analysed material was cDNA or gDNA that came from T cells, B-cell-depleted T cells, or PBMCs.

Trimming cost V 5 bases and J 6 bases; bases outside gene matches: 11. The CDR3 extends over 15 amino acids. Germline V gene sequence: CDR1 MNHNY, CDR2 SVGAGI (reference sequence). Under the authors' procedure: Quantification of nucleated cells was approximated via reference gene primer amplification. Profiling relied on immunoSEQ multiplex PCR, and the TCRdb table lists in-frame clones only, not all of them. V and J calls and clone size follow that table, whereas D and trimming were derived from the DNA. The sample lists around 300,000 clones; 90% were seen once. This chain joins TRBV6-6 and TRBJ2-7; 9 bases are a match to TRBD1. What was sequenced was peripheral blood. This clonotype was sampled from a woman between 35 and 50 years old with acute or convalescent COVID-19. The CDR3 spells CASSPRQQGAGEQYV. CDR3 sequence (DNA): TGTGCCAGCAGTCCACGCCAACAGGGGGCGGGCGAGCAGTACGTC.